These 23 T cell receptor beta chains share one sample of origin, sequenced in a study of blood T cell repertoires in COVID-19. The table came from immunoSEQ multiplex PCR; TCRdb's copy has only in-frame clones and leaves some out. The table includes roughly 170,000 clones, more than 80% detected once. The specimen was PBMCs or T cells enriched from blood (not recorded which). The origin of the receptors is a man aged 50 or older who had recovered from COVID-19.

The rearrangement uses TRBV29-1 and TRBJ1-1; D is possibly TRBD1 (5 bases). The CDR3 length is 12 residues. V lost 7 bases and J lost 3, with 12 bases in between. The V gene's germline CDR1 is SQVTM and CDR2 ANQGSEA. Written as DNA, the CDR3 is TGCAGCGCTCGGTCAGGGTACACTGAAGCTTTCTTT. It yields the protein CSARSGYTEAFF.

This clone has more than one count but fewer than ten. The chain employs TRBV27 and TRBJ1-4; tentative D call: TRBD1 (5 bases). There are 14 residues in the CDR3. The V end lost 0 bases, the J end lost 5 bases, and 7 bases lay between the germline ends. From germline, CDR1 is MNHEY and CDR2 SMNVEV (reference sequence). The CDR3 is CASSLSRVNEKLFF. The CDR3 DNA sequence: TGTGCCAGCAGTTTATCCAGGGTGAATGAAAAACTGTTTTTT.

The chain joins TRBV14 to TRBJ2-1; 7 nucleotides agree with TRBD2. V was pared by 4 bases and J by 9 bases, with 9 bases of the junction left unmatched. CDR1 and CDR2 from the germline V gene are SGHDN and FVKESK. The CDR3 runs 14 residues. The CDR3 loop is CASSPVGRGVEQFF. In DNA form, the CDR3 reads TGTGCCAGCAGCCCGGTAGGGAGGGGTGTTGAGCAGTTCTTC.

J is TRBJ1-1 and V is TRBV5-1; the D is unclear. This CDR3 has 14 amino acids. CDR1 and CDR2 (germline): SGHRS, YFSETQ. The V end was cut by 5 bases, the J end by 1 base, with 12 bases between. The CDR3 DNA reads as TGCGCCAGCAGATCGTACGGCGGGAACACTGAAGCTTTCTTT. Translated, it gives CASRSYGGNTEAFF.

This chain uses TRBV6-5 with TRBJ2-2; 7 nucleotides line up with TRBD1. From germline, CDR1 is MNHEY and CDR2 SVGAGI. The V and J ends lost 6 bases and 2 bases, in that order; junction bases with no gene match: 3. This CDR3 contains 14 residues. In nucleotides, the CDR3 is TGTGCCAGCAGAGGGGGCGGCAACACCGGGGAGCTGTTTTTT. It yields the protein CASRGGGNTGELFF.

V is TRBV19 and J is TRBJ1-5; the match to TRBD1 covers 7 bases. Germline CDR1 reads LNHDA; CDR2 reads SQIVND (reference sequence). CDR3 length equals 16 residues. After removal of 4 bases from V and 0 bases from J, the junction contained 6 bases not matched to a gene. CDR3 DNA: TGTGCCAGTAGTACCCTCCGGACAGGTAGCAATCAGCCCCAGCATTTT. The encoded protein is CASSTLRTGSNQPQHF.

The V and J genes are TRBV28 and TRBJ1-2; 7 bases map to TRBD1. This CDR3 has 12 residues. The germline gives CDR1 MDHEN, CDR2 SYDVKM. Trimming removed 10 bases from V and 4 bases from J; junction bases left unmatched: 6. The CDR3 DNA reads TGTGCCATCTCGACAGGGTCCTATGGCTACACCTTC. It specifies CAISTGSYGYTF.

The chain carries TRBV4-3 and TRBJ2-6; D unresolved. CDR1 and CDR2 (germline): LGHNA, YSLEER. V was cut by 0 bases and J by 1 base, with 13 bases left in between. The CDR3 is 18 residues long. For the CDR3, the DNA is TGCGCCAGCAGCCAAGACGTGGCTCCCGGGTCTGGGGCCAACGTCCTGACTTTC. Translation: CASSQDVAPGSGANVLTF.

This CDR3 reads CATSRDRGGHTEAFF. CDR3 DNA: TGTGCCACCAGCAGAGATAGGGGGGGCCACACTGAAGCTTTCTTT. The gene calls are TRBV15 and TRBJ1-1, with D possibly being TRBD1 (6 bases). Trimming pared 0 bases from V and 3 bases from J, leaving 11 bases between. The CDR3 is made up of 15 amino acids. The germline gives CDR1 LNHNV, CDR2 YYDKDF (reference sequence).

The chain employs TRBV2 and TRBJ1-1; 8 positions match TRBD1. This CDR3 spans 14 amino acids. Germline values: CDR1 SNHLY, CDR2 FYNNEI. V was clipped by 6 bases and J by 3 bases; unmatched bases: 6. This chain's CDR3 is CASSDTGGDTEAFF. DNA for the CDR3: TGTGCCAGCAGCGATACAGGGGGGGACACTGAAGCTTTCTTT.

CDR3 sequence (DNA): TGTGCCAGCAGGGGGCTGGGGCGCGATAATTCACCCCTCCACTTT. Translating it yields CASRGLGRDNSPLHF. The rearrangement joins TRBV6-5 to TRBJ1-6, with a weak D call TRBD1 (5 bases). CDR1 and CDR2 from the germline V gene are MNHEY and SVGAGI. V dropped 6 bases and J dropped 5 bases, with 14 bases sitting between them. There are 15 residues in the CDR3.

The chain links TRBV7-6 to TRBJ1-5, with 11 bases aligning to TRBD1. The ends lost 5 bases at V and 2 bases at J; junction bases unmatched: 17. The CDR3 length is 20 residues. CDR1 is SGHVS and CDR2 is FNYEAQ in the germline V gene. This CDR3 is CASSPQPGQGGIGGNQPQHF. The CDR3 DNA follows: TGTGCCAGCAGCCCTCAACCGGGACAGGGGGGGATCGGTGGCAATCAGCCCCAGCATTTT.

CDR3 nucleotides: TGTGCCAGCAGCCTAGCGGGGGGGACCTACAATGAGCAGTTCTTC. It translates to CASSLAGGTYNEQFF. V is TRBV3-1 (or the pseudogene TRBV3-2) and J is TRBJ2-1; 11 bases are a match to TRBD2. V lost 4 bases to trimming and J lost 2 bases; unmatched junction nucleotides: 1. This CDR3 has 15 amino acids. CDR1 LGHDT and CDR2 YNNKEL come from the germline V gene (reference sequence).

V gene TRBV18 combines with J gene TRBJ2-1; TRBD2 aligns across 11 bases. This CDR3 contains 18 residues. CDR1 and CDR2 (germline): KGHSH, LQKENI. The V segment lost 3 bases and the J segment 3 bases; nucleotides outside the gene matches: 10. The CDR3 loop reads CASSPLSQLAGDYNEQFF. The CDR3 nucleotides are TGTGCCAGCTCACCCCTAAGCCAACTAGCGGGGGACTACAATGAGCAGTTCTTC.

The V call is TRBV7-2, the J call TRBJ2-7; possible D gene TRBD2, 6 bases. V lost 1 base to trimming and J lost 2 bases, with 9 bases between them. The CDR3 is 14 amino acids. The V gene's germline CDR1 is SGHTA and CDR2 FQGNSA. This CDR3 reads CASSLVAGTYEQYF. The CDR3 DNA sequence: TGTGCCAGCAGCTTAGTGGCGGGGACCTACGAGCAGTACTTC.

The J gene is TRBJ2-5, the V gene TRBV7-9, with D tentatively TRBD2 (5 bases). The V end lost 3 bases, the J end lost 5 bases, and 28 bases lay between the germline ends. The CDR3 runs to 19 residues. Germline values: CDR1 SEHNR, CDR2 FQNEAQ (reference sequence). CDR3 amino acids: CASSFPEPFINGVGETQYF. DNA for the CDR3: TGTGCCAGCAGCTTTCCCGAACCTTTTATTAACGGGGTAGGGGAGACCCAGTACTTC.

This chain joins TRBV18 and TRBJ1-2; D is unresolved. The CDR3 runs to 16 residues. CDR1 and CDR2 (germline): KGHSH, LQKENI. With 2 bases removed from V and 2 bases from J, the gap between germline ends came to 15 bases. The CDR3 nucleotides are TGTGCCAGCTCACCAACGGGAGCCGGTGGGAACTATGGCTACACCTTC. Translation gives CASSPTGAGGNYGYTF.

V gene TRBV7-8 combines with J gene TRBJ2-1; no clear D. The CDR3 spans 14 residues. V lost 5 bases to trimming and J lost 0 bases, with 8 bases between them. Germline V gene sequence: CDR1 SGHVS, CDR2 FQNEAQ. CDR3: CASSPVVSYNEQFF. CDR3 bases: TGTGCCAGCAGCCCCGTCGTCTCCTACAATGAGCAGTTCTTC. Full variable domain (rest looked up from reference TRBV7-8 and TRBJ2-1): GAGVSQSPRYKVAKRGQDVALRCDPISGHVSLFWYQQALGQGPEFLTYFQNEAQLDKSGLPSDRFFAERPEGSVSTLKIQRTQQEDSAVYLCASSPVVSYNEQFFGPGTRLTVL.

The chain couples TRBV30 to TRBJ1-1; 7 bases align to TRBD1. Germline CDR1 GTSNPN, CDR2 SVGIG (reference sequence). V lost 2 bases, J lost 4 bases, and 7 bases stayed unmatched. The CDR3 contains 14 residues. The CDR3 loop reads CAWSREAGGTEAFF. The CDR3 DNA reads TGTGCCTGGAGTAGGGAGGCAGGGGGCACTGAAGCTTTCTTT. The entire variable domain, with the rest obtained from reference TRBV30 and TRBJ1-1, is as follows: SQTIHQWPATLVQPVGSPLSLECTVEGTSNPNLYWYRQAAGRGLQLLFYSVGIGQISSEVPQNLSASRPQDRQFILSSKKLLLSDSGFYLCAWSREAGGTEAFFGQGTRLTVV.

There are a few counts of this clone. CDR3 in amino acids: CASSAGQGRFDEQFF. CDR3 coding DNA: TGTGCCAGCAGCGCCGGACAGGGTAGGTTCGATGAGCAGTTCTTC. This chain uses TRBV11-2 with TRBJ2-1, with 8 bases lining up with TRBD1. Germline CDR1 and CDR2: SGHAT and FQNNGV. The CDR3 is 15 residues long. V lost 5 bases to trimming and J lost 8 bases; unmatched junction nucleotides: 11.

V usage is TRBV9 and J usage is TRBJ1-3; 9 nucleotides match TRBD1. Germline CDR1 reads SGDLS; CDR2 reads YYNGEE. This CDR3 spans 15 amino acids. With 3 bases clipped from V and 3 bases from J, the junction kept 4 bases outside the gene matches. DNA of the CDR3: TGTGCCAGCAGCGGCGGGACAGGGATTGGAAACACCATATATTTT. It is translated as CASSGGTGIGNTIYF.

The V call is TRBV11-2, the J call TRBJ2-7; perhaps TRBD2 as D (5 bases). The germline CDR1 and CDR2 sequences are SGHAT and FQNNGV. The CDR3 totals 13 residues. The V end was cut by 3 bases, the J end by 0 bases, with 6 bases between. CDR3 region: CASSLGSSYEQYF. The CDR3 DNA reads as TGTGCCAGCAGCTTGGGGAGCTCCTACGAGCAGTACTTC.

This clone has just one count. V usage is TRBV7-8 and J usage is TRBJ2-7, with a weak D call TRBD2 (6 bases). V lost 5 bases to trimming and J lost 7 bases, with 30 bases between them. CDR1 SGHVS and CDR2 FQNEAQ come from the germline V gene. This CDR3 contains 18 residues. In nucleotides, the CDR3 is TGTGCCAGCAGCGCGTTGGGCTTCTTGGCGGGAAGCTTGAGGGAGCAGTACTTC. Protein product: CASSALGFLAGSLREQYF. Full variable domain (rest looked up from reference TRBV7-8 and TRBJ2-7): GAGVSQSPRYKVAKRGQDVALRCDPISGHVSLFWYQQALGQGPEFLTYFQNEAQLDKSGLPSDRFFAERPEGSVSTLKIQRTQQEDSAVYLCASSALGFLAGSLREQYFGPGTRLTVT.